This is a list of T cell receptor beta chains from one sample in a study of T cell responses to AZD1222 COVID-19 vaccine. Method: immunoSEQ multiplex PCR; TCRdb's copy keeps in-frame clones and lacks some. Of about 150,000 clones in the sample, approximately 92% are singletons; the top ten hold 6% to 7.5%. The material sequenced was peripheral blood, taken 28 days after the second AZD1222 dose. The receptors here all came from an adult who received the AZD1222 COVID-19 vaccine. CDR3s include the opening cysteine and the closing phenylalanine or tryptophan. The D gene is left open where the match is weak. Clone size, where shown, is once, few, many, or a class for clones that have expanded.

d_call: TRBD1; j_call: TRBJ1-1; cdr3_length: 15; v_call: TRBV5-4; clone_size: NA; cdr3_aa: CASSLLTHRGTEAFF; cdr3_nt: TGTGCCAGCAGCTTGCTTACGCACAGGGGAACTGAAGCTTTCTTT
d_call: NA; j_call: TRBJ1-1; cdr3_length: 12; v_call: TRBV12-3/TRBV12-4; clone_size: NA; cdr3_aa: CASSWVRTEAFF; cdr3_nt: TGTGCCAGCAGTTGGGTGAGAACTGAAGCTTTCTTT
d_call: TRBD1; j_call: TRBJ1-1; cdr3_length: 19; v_call: TRBV5-1; clone_size: NA; cdr3_aa: CASSLRSGTGTSGNTEAFF; cdr3_nt: TGCGCCAGCAGCTTGCGCTCCGGGACAGGGACTTCCGGGAACACTGAAGCTTTCTTT
d_call: NA; j_call: TRBJ2-1; cdr3_length: 15; v_call: TRBV28; clone_size: NA; cdr3_aa: CASSLFSSGVNEQFF; cdr3_nt: TGTGCCAGCAGTTTATTCAGCTCAGGGGTAAATGAGCAGTTCTTC
d_call: NA; j_call: TRBJ2-7; cdr3_length: 14; v_call: TRBV5-1; clone_size: few; cdr3_aa: CASSSTAERYEQYF; cdr3_nt: TGCGCCAGCAGCTCAACAGCGGAAAGATACGAGCAGTACTTC
d_call: NA; j_call: TRBJ2-4; cdr3_length: 16; v_call: TRBV6-1; clone_size: NA; cdr3_aa: CASSGLGQLAKNIQYF; cdr3_nt: TGTGCCAGCAGTGGCCTCGGGCAGCTAGCCAAAAACATTCAGTACTTC
d_call: NA; j_call: TRBJ1-4; cdr3_length: 14; v_call: TRBV6-6; clone_size: NA; cdr3_aa: CASRQPGTNEKLFF; cdr3_nt: TGTGCCAGCAGACAACCGGGAACTAATGAAAAACTGTTTTTT
d_call: TRBD2; j_call: TRBJ2-3; cdr3_length: 15; v_call: TRBV6-5; clone_size: NA; cdr3_aa: CASSYYAGGTDTQYF; cdr3_nt: TGTGCCAGCAGTTACTATGCGGGGGGGACAGATACGCAGTATTTT
d_call: NA; j_call: TRBJ1-2; cdr3_length: 13; v_call: TRBV2; clone_size: NA; cdr3_aa: CASSEEGGRGYTF; cdr3_nt: TGTGCCAGCAGTGAAGAGGGGGGGCGAGGATACACCTTC
d_call: NA; j_call: TRBJ1-2; cdr3_length: 16; v_call: TRBV7-2; clone_size: NA; cdr3_aa: CASSLGVGDRGYGYTF; cdr3_nt: TGTGCCAGCAGCTTAGGGGTCGGGGACCGAGGCTATGGCTACACCTTC
d_call: TRBD1; j_call: TRBJ1-2; cdr3_length: 14; v_call: TRBV28; clone_size: once; cdr3_aa: CASIAQGGGLSYTF; cdr3_nt: TGTGCCAGCATCGCACAAGGAGGGGGCTTAAGCTACACCTTC
d_call: NA; j_call: TRBJ1-2; cdr3_length: 14; v_call: TRBV23-1; clone_size: NA; cdr3_aa: CASSQRTANYGYTF; cdr3_nt: TGCGCCAGCAGTCAAAGGACAGCTAACTATGGCTACACCTTC
d_call: TRBD1; j_call: TRBJ1-1; cdr3_length: 16; v_call: TRBV23-1; clone_size: NA; cdr3_aa: CASSPYRQGVRTEAFF; cdr3_nt: TGCGCCAGCAGTCCATATCGACAGGGCGTGAGAACTGAAGCTTTCTTT
d_call: NA; j_call: TRBJ2-1; cdr3_length: 10; v_call: TRBV18; clone_size: NA; cdr3_aa: CASSGNEQFF; cdr3_nt: TGTGCCAGCTCAGGCAATGAGCAGTTCTTC
d_call: NA; j_call: TRBJ2-5; cdr3_length: 14; v_call: TRBV5-1; clone_size: NA; cdr3_aa: CASSPATSRETQYF; cdr3_nt: TGCGCCAGCAGCCCCGCGACTAGTCGGGAGACCCAGTACTTC
d_call: NA; j_call: TRBJ1-2; cdr3_length: 16; v_call: TRBV4-3; clone_size: few; cdr3_aa: CASSQVEGSPTYGYTF; cdr3_nt: TGCGCCAGCAGCCAAGTCGAGGGAAGCCCTACCTACGGCTACACCTTC
d_call: NA; j_call: TRBJ1-6; cdr3_length: 13; v_call: TRBV19; clone_size: NA; cdr3_aa: CASQGVYNSPLHF; cdr3_nt: TGTGCCAGTCAGGGCGTGTATAATTCACCCCTCCACTTT
d_call: TRBD1; j_call: TRBJ1-1; cdr3_length: 17; v_call: TRBV5-1; clone_size: NA; cdr3_aa: CASSSRRDRPENTEAFF; cdr3_nt: TGCGCCAGCAGCTCCCGTCGGGACAGACCGGAGAACACTGAAGCTTTCTTT
d_call: NA; j_call: TRBJ1-6; cdr3_length: 15; v_call: TRBV4-1; clone_size: NA; cdr3_aa: CASSQAPGGQSPLHF; cdr3_nt: TGCGCCAGCAGCCAAGCTCCCGGGGGGCAATCACCCCTCCACTTT
d_call: NA; j_call: TRBJ2-4; cdr3_length: 19; v_call: TRBV5-1; clone_size: NA; cdr3_aa: CASSLDLVVGSLAKNIQYF; cdr3_nt: TGCGCCAGCAGCTTGGATCTAGTTGTAGGTTCTCTAGCCAAAAACATTCAGTACTTC
d_call: NA; j_call: TRBJ1-2; cdr3_length: 13; v_call: TRBV12-3/TRBV12-4; clone_size: NA; cdr3_aa: CASSPNGVYGYTF; cdr3_nt: TGTGCCAGCAGCCCTAACGGGGTCTATGGCTACACCTTC
d_call: NA; j_call: TRBJ2-5; cdr3_length: 18; v_call: TRBV2; clone_size: NA; cdr3_aa: CASRSQGIRDVVVETQYF; cdr3_nt: TGTGCCAGCAGAAGCCAGGGTATCCGGGACGTAGTCGTGGAGACCCAGTACTTC